This T cell receptor (beta chain) stems from a study of T cell responses to AZD1222 COVID-19 vaccine (dated by TCRdb to about 2021). At the level of the whole study: AZD1222 recipients with second doses at about 4 weeks or about 12 weeks were pooled, because spike-specific TCR depth and breadth did not differ between schedules. TCR sequencing was performed for 233 trial participants, of whom some 200 were given two doses of AZD1222 and around 25 were given two doses of MenACWY control vaccine. Trial participants were enrolled by age into subgroups of 18-55, 56-69 and 70-plus years, and around 140, 26 and 57 TCR-sequenced participants, respectively, were included in these subgroups. Broader findings and caveats from the paper: After two AZD1222 doses, both the breadth and the depth of spike-specific TCRs were significantly higher than at day 0 and than in MenACWY recipients. CD4 TCRs associated with the vaccine covered the entire spike protein, and the dominant responses were in regions 160-218 and 743-854. Participants were mostly white British, with more females than males. The authors suggested clonal diversity may have been underestimated. No day 14 peak-response samples were available, so repertoires were characterized only after the peak T cell response. In the small 56-69-year group, the increase in depth fell short of significance, most likely because of low power. Conclusions about previously exposed vaccinees are limited because only a handful of AZD1222 recipients were SARS-CoV-2 seropositive at baseline. Reportedly, almost half of the unique spike-specific TCRs recognized epitopes lying outside the regions that are mutated in the B.1.351 and B.1.1.7 variants.

A word on this clone: What this receptor recognizes is not known. No base qualities exist here, and no much larger clone lies one base off it.

This specimen's time point label, interpreted: baseline before first vaccination. Vaccinee samples came from UK trials COV001 and COV002, including a single-blind randomized controlled phase 2/3 trial of AZD1222 (ChAdOx1 nCoV-19) in healthy adults. Trial participant PBMC samples were collected at day 0 and day 28 after the second dose for TCRbeta chain sequencing. Based on the germline V gene (reference sequence), the CDR1 and CDR2 sequences are SEHNR and FQNEAQ. V and J are trimmed by 2 bases and 7 bases, and the gene matches miss 16 bases of the junction. Measured from the cysteine to the phenylalanine, the CDR3 is 17 residues long. CDR3 DNA only is kept here, 51 bases in frame from base 1. The CDR3 regions of human TCRbeta chains were analyzed by immunosequencing. For the original study's pipeline: TCRs in the repertoires were matched against a reference library of SARS-CoV-2-specific TCRs that had been generated with the MIRA antigen-specificity platform. Breadth was defined as the fraction of unique TCRs that were SARS-CoV-2-associated. Depth was defined as the fraction of total T cells that were SARS-CoV-2-associated. Using the MIRA data, each spike-specific TCR was assigned both to the spike region to which the TCR was reactive and to a CD4 or CD8 class. Log10-transformed breadth and depth values were compared by one-way ANOVA with Sidak's multiple comparisons tests. As stored in TCRdb, this immuneACCESS dataset retains in-frame rearrangements with V and J assigned. A fraction of the clones does not appear; measured against another copy, unresolved V genes explain less than half of the discrepancy, and the remainder lacks a known reason. From that table come the V and J calls and clone size; the DNA was used to work out D and trimming. The sample data list about 68,000 clones, and 88% of these were observed just once. The ten top clones hold roughly 8% of the sample.

This sequence uses TRBV7-9 and TRBJ1-2; 7 central nucleotides agree with TRBD1. This sample comprised peripheral blood, obtained on day 0 of AZD1222 vaccination. This sequence was found in an adult in good health. The encoded CDR3 is CASSLSIAGGRLLGYTF. Read as DNA, the sequence is TGTGCCAGCAGCTTAAGCATCGCAGGGGGTCGTCTTCTTGGCTACACCTTC.